This entry lists 8 T cell receptor beta chains sequenced from one sample in a study of low-dose radiotherapy and immunotherapy resistance in tumors. First-strand cDNA relied on TRAV- and TRBV-specific primers spanning alpha and beta chains. With a constant-region primer and a V-primer adapter, TCRs were subjected to roughly 18 PCR cycles of amplification. TCRdb independently ran MiXCR on the reads; one entry per CDR3 protein. Altogether 100,000 or so distinct CDR3 sequences are present, 20% being singletons, with the ten largest covering approximately 4%. Indicated time point: after trial treatment. Specified treatment: LDRT plus nivolumab, ipilimumab, low-dose cyclophosphamide and aspirin (RACIN trial). This specimen consisted of PBMCs, obtained after low-dose radiotherapy plus immunotherapy. These receptor sequences come from a male donor with prostate cancer.

The table lists this clonotype with many counts. The V gene is TRBV20-1, the J gene TRBJ1-3; TRBD1 might be the D (5 bases). The germline V and J ends were trimmed by 6 bases and 5 bases, with 20 bases remaining between them. The CDR3 runs 15 residues. Germline assignment: CDR1 DFQATT and CDR2 SNEGSKA (reference sequence). CDR3 nucleotide sequence: TGCAGTGCCTCAACCGCTTCGGGACCCCGAAACACCATATATTTT. Its translation is CSASTASGPRNTIYF.

In this sample, this clonotype turned up a few times. This chain connects TRBV24-1 to TRBJ2-1, with TRBD2 matching 13 bases. V was clipped by 3 bases and J by 4 bases; unmatched bases: 5. From germline, CDR1 is KGHDR and CDR2 SFDVKD. This CDR3 is built from 17 residues. The CDR3 bases are TGTGCCACCAGTGATGGCCCGACTAGCGGGGGGTACAATGAGCAGTTCTTC. Amino acid sequence: CATSDGPTSGGYNEQFF.

To note about this clonotype: A far bigger clonotype differs at one base, so this is likely a read error. This sequence joins TRBV6-2 or TRBV6-3 and TRBJ2-6; D might be TRBD1 (6 bases). Per germline, CDR1 MNHEY and CDR2 SVGEGT. The CDR3 runs to 16 residues. For the CDR3, the DNA is TGTGCCAGCAAGAGGGGGTGGTCCTCTGGGGCCAACGTCCTGATTTTC. This codes for CASKRGWSSGANVLIF.

This clonotype was observed once. Just one base apart from a much larger clone, this may be a read error. The rearrangement uses TRBV7-9 and TRBJ2-7; no definite D call. V dropped 5 bases and J dropped 6 bases, with 8 bases sitting between them. CDR3 length equals 11 residues. Germline V gene lookup returns CDR1 SEHNR and CDR2 FQNEAQ (reference sequence). The CDR3 bases are TGTGCCAGCAGCGCCCCCCCCGAGCAGTACTTC. Translated: CASSAPPEQYF.

The rearrangement uses TRBV5-3 and TRBJ2-3; D may be TRBD1 (5 bases). TRBV5-3 counts as an open reading frame of uncertain function. Trimming cost V 8 bases and J 0 bases, with 13 bases left between them. The CDR3 runs 14 residues. The CDR3 loop is CASSRTISTDTQYF. CDR3 DNA sequence: TGTGCCAGCAGCCGGACAATCAGCACAGATACGCAGTATTTT.

This clonotype was counted at least ten times. This rearrangement joins TRBV14 to TRBJ2-1; 11 bases align to TRBD2. The CDR3 is 16 amino acids. From germline, CDR1 is SGHDN and CDR2 FVKESK. V dropped 5 bases and J dropped 7; count of bases not matched to a gene: 10. The CDR3: CASSTRLAGSTNEQFF. In DNA form, the CDR3 reads TGTGCCAGCAGCACCAGACTAGCGGGGAGCACAAATGAGCAGTTCTTC. Looking up the rest from reference TRBV14 and TRBJ2-1 gives the full variable domain: EAGVTQFPSHSVIEKGQTVTLRCDPISGHDNLYWYRRVMGKEIKFLLHFVKESKQDESGMPNNRFLAERTGGTYSTLKVQPAELEDSGVYFCASSTRLAGSTNEQFFGPGTRLTVL.

This clonotype occurred a few times. V and J are TRBV5-6 and TRBJ2-5; the match to TRBD2 covers 14 bases. This CDR3 has 15 amino acids. The J segment lost 3 bases and the V segment lost 3 bases, leaving 1 base of the junction unmatched. The germline V gene has CDR1 SGHDT and CDR2 YYEEEE. CDR3 sequence (DNA): TGTGCCAGCAGCTCGACTAGCGGGGGGGAAGAGACCCAGTACTTC. Protein: CASSSTSGGEETQYF.

This clonotype was found many times. The chain links TRBV6-4 to TRBJ2-3; D might be TRBD2 (7 bases). The V end was cut by 6 bases, the J end by 4 bases, with 20 bases between. The germline gives CDR1 MRHNA, CDR2 SNTAGT. This CDR3 has 16 amino acids. CDR3 in DNA: TGTGCCAGCAGCGAACGGCTAGGGGGGGGAGCAGATACGCAGTATTTT. This translates into CASSERLGGGADTQYF.